Listed below are T cell receptor beta chains from one sample, sequenced in a study of T-cell reconstitution after alpha-beta-depleted transplantation in children. TCRdb ran MiXCR on the PCR reads and lists one entry per CDR3 protein. The sample records about 980,000 distinct CDR3 sequences, about 26% being singletons. The sequenced sample was PBMCs, mostly from graft donor cells, obtained 360 days after TCRalphabeta/CD19-depleted stem cell transplant. The receptors here all came from a boy younger than two who had a stem cell transplant for SCID, so the T cells may come from the graft donor. The CDR3 runs from the conserved cysteine through the conserved F or W.

TRBV11-1	TRBJ2-2	CASSPANSGTTTNTGELFF
TRBV7-9	TRBJ1-5	CASSSGTSNNQPQHF
TRBV20-1	TRBJ1-2	CSARGTGKWDGYTF
TRBV7-2	TRBJ2-3	CASSLAGTSGETDTQYF
TRBV5-6	TRBJ2-7	CASSLVGRYDEQYF
TRBV12-3/TRBV12-4	TRBJ2-3	CASSLNRVTDTQYF
TRBV4-1	TRBJ1-5	CASSQDDRGYQPQHF
TRBV4-1	TRBJ1-1	CASSQWANTEAFF
TRBV5-6	TRBJ1-1	CASSLTGQGRAFF
TRBV15	TRBJ1-2	CATSREATAYYNYGYTF
TRBV7-6	TRBJ2-7	CASSLEATSGTYEQYF
TRBV6-1	TRBJ1-5	CASSEVQPQHF
TRBV4-1	TRBJ2-2	CASSQDRISRPYTGELFF
TRBV29-1	TRBJ2-7	CSAMGGASYEQYF
TRBV12-3/TRBV12-4	TRBJ2-1	CASKGDRGRNEQFF
TRBV6-4	TRBJ2-2	CASSEINSGELFF
TRBV5-1	TRBJ1-1	CASSLGRSRDLNTEAFF
TRBV12-3/TRBV12-4	TRBJ1-2	CASSLLGVEYYGYTF
TRBV4-1	TRBJ2-1	CASSLLASEQFF
TRBV24-1	TRBJ2-3	CATSDAGARTDTQYF
TRBV7-8	TRBJ1-1	CASSPGGGFNTEAFF
TRBV20-1	TRBJ2-1	CSASGTSGGYEQFF
TRBV7-6	TRBJ1-6	CASSIDHNSPLHF
TRBV7-3	TRBJ2-1	CASSLGGKGEQFF
TRBV7-4	TRBJ1-1	CASSLLDREAFF
TRBV27	TRBJ2-3	CASSLWSGLGTDTQYF
TRBV20-1	TRBJ1-1	CSARGGHKNTEAFF
TRBV9	TRBJ2-3	CASSVQGASTDTQYF
TRBV3-1	TRBJ2-5	CASSSPWRGGETQYF
TRBV5-1	TRBJ2-1	CASSSLLAGGSNEQFF
TRBV4-2	TRBJ2-3	CASSQPRTGADTQYF
TRBV7-2	TRBJ1-5	CASRKGGAFSNQPQHF
TRBV7-9	TRBJ2-7	CASSLGASGGLEQYF
TRBV4-2	TRBJ2-5	CASSQDRVQETQYF
TRBV20-1	TRBJ1-6	CSARSGPGRGNSPLHF
TRBV5-1	TRBJ2-5	CASSLVVSSGGTQYF
TRBV7-9	TRBJ2-1	CASSQRRGSSYNEQFF
TRBV3-1	TRBJ1-3	CASSQDLRGSGNTIYF
TRBV25-1	TRBJ2-7	CASSGTRDRGGFYYEQYF
TRBV21-1	TRBJ2-5	CASSSRDHRGTQYF
TRBV3-1	TRBJ2-7	CASSQPGQSSYEQYF
TRBV5-1	TRBJ1-6	CASSLEGNRGSPLHF
TRBV28	TRBJ1-5	CASSFDRETNQPQHF
TRBV5-1	TRBJ2-7	CASSALTGTGGFPYEQYF
TRBV2	TRBJ2-7	CASRRDTSSYEQYF
TRBV20-1	TRBJ1-1	CSVGYTEAFF
TRBV12-3/TRBV12-4	TRBJ2-1	CASSVSGGGGGGFF
TRBV5-5	TRBJ1-2	CASSLERGVYGYTF
TRBV10-3	TRBJ1-2	CATSEGPNYGYTF
TRBV29-1	TRBJ2-3	CSVGQGHSTDTQYF
TRBV6-1	TRBJ1-3	CASSDYGFSGNTIYF
TRBV6-1	TRBJ2-5	CASSEALSPVQETQYF
TRBV7-3	TRBJ2-1	CASSSKTSGSYNEQFF
TRBV18	TRBJ2-7	CASSPSGGAGPYEQYF
TRBV7-9	TRBJ1-3	CASSPNLLGNTIYF
TRBV9	TRBJ1-2	CASSVVSGNYGYTF
TRBV3-1	TRBJ2-1	CASSPPAGGAGEQFF
TRBV2	TRBJ2-3	CASITPGAYTQYF
TRBV4-3	TRBJ2-3	CASSQEGPSRVDTQYF
TRBV20-1	TRBJ2-7	CSACPRREGEQYF